The 9 T cell receptor beta chains listed next were all sequenced from one sample in a study of CD8+ T cells in alopecia areata. Reverse transcribed after extraction, RNA yielded cDNA as the sequencing template. Sequencing used immunoSEQ multiplex PCR; TCRdb keeps in-frame clones, though not all of them. The table records under 40,000 clones, approximately 54% of them present only once. About five patients' sorted CD4+ cells yielded CD25+CD127- cells. The sequencing sample was made of CD4+ Tregs sorted from blood. Source of these receptors: a human donor with alopecia areata.

The chain has TRBV11-2 and TRBJ1-5; D ambiguous. V was pared by 3 bases and J by 0 bases, with 9 bases between. This CDR3 contains 15 residues. CDR1 is SGHAT and CDR2 is FQNNGV in the germline V gene. CDR3 nucleotide sequence: TGTGCCAGCAGCTTTAGTTTAGGTAGCAATCAGCCCCAGCATTTT. This gives the protein CASSFSLGSNQPQHF.

The V and J genes are TRBV7-2 and TRBJ2-7; 7 nucleotides line up with TRBD1. Germline assignment: CDR1 SGHTA and CDR2 FQGNSA. V lost 5 bases to trimming and J lost 3 bases; unmatched junction nucleotides: 10. The CDR3 extends over 15 amino acids. CDR3 nucleotides: TGTGCCAGCAGCCGGATCCGACAGGGTTTCTACGAGCAGTACTTC. Its protein product is CASSRIRQGFYEQYF.

V and J are TRBV11-2 and TRBJ2-4; either TRBD1 or TRBD2 may supply D (6 bases each). This CDR3 region has 15 residues. V dropped 5 bases and J dropped 1 base, with 12 bases sitting between them. Germline CDR1 is SGHAT and CDR2 is FQNNGV. This chain's CDR3 is CASSQRGVAKNIQYF. CDR3 nucleotide sequence: TGTGCCAGCAGCCAAAGGGGGGTCGCCAAAAACATTCAGTACTTC. Full variable domain (outside the CDR3, taken from reference TRBV11-2 and TRBJ2-4): EAGVAQSPRYKIIEKRQSVAFWCNPISGHATLYWYQQILGQGPKLLIQFQNNGVVDDSQLPKDRFSAERLKGVDSTLKIQPAKLEDSAVYLCASSQRGVAKNIQYFGAGTRLSVL.

Sample share makes this clone medium-sized (0.01 to 0.1%). The V gene is TRBV4-3, the J gene TRBJ2-6, with D possibly TRBD2 on 6 matching bases. The CDR3 has 14 amino acids. The germline gives CDR1 LGHNA, CDR2 YSLEER. V gave up 4 bases and J gave up 4 bases, with 8 bases separating them. For the CDR3, the DNA is TGCGCCAGCAGCCGGGGGGTAGGGGCCAACGTCCTGACTTTC. Protein: CASSRGVGANVLTF.

The CDR3 is CASSSLRQGFNSPLHF. For the CDR3, the DNA is TGTGCCAGCAGCTCGCTAAGACAGGGGTTCAATTCACCCCTCCACTTT. The J gene is TRBJ1-6, the V gene TRBV5-6; 8 bases fit TRBD1. Germline V lookup: CDR1 SGHDT, CDR2 YYEEEE. With V trimmed by 3 bases and J by 7 bases, 9 bases remained unmatched. CDR3 size: 16 residues. Full variable domain (missing parts from reference TRBV5-6 and TRBJ1-6): DAGVTQSPTHLIKTRGQQVTLRCSPKSGHDTVSWYQQALGQGPQFIFQYYEEEERQRGNFPDRFSGHQFPNYSSELNVNALLLGDSALYLCASSSLRQGFNSPLHFGNGTRLTVT.

The chain links TRBV7-2 to TRBJ1-3; tentatively, D is TRBD1 (6 bases). The germline V gene has CDR1 SGHTA and CDR2 FQGNSA. Trimming took off 5 bases at V and 4 bases at J, with 15 bases between the two ends. The CDR3 contains 15 residues. CDR3 loop: CASSGRGARGNTIYF. For the CDR3, the DNA is TGTGCCAGCAGCGGTCGGGGGGCGCGAGGAAACACCATATATTTT.

The rearrangement joins TRBV4-2 to TRBJ1-1; the match to TRBD1 covers 8 bases. The germline CDR1 and CDR2 sequences are LGHNA and YNFKEQ. J gave up 2 bases and V 2 bases, and 4 bases lay outside the gene matches. This CDR3 comprises 15 residues. The CDR3, as DNA: TGTGCCAGCAGCCAACCGGGACAGGCAAACACTGAAGCTTTCTTT. This sequence encodes CASSQPGQANTEAFF.

This clone occurred a few times. The chain combines TRBV5-1 with TRBJ2-7; a possible D gene is TRBD2 (6 bases). The germline V and J ends were trimmed by 0 bases and 3 bases, with 10 bases remaining between them. The CDR3 is 14 residues long. In germline, CDR1 is SGHRS, CDR2 YFSETQ. The CDR3 coding sequence is TGCGCCAGCAGCTTGGGGAGGGTCCGCTACGAGCAGTACTTC. This codes for CASSLGRVRYEQYF.

The J gene is TRBJ2-7, the V gene TRBV2; D might be TRBD2 (5 bases). CDR1 and CDR2 (germline): SNHLY, FYNNEI. With 6 bases removed from V and 3 bases from J, the gap between germline ends came to 9 bases. The CDR3 runs 12 residues. CDR3 amino acids: CASRSGIYEQYF. CDR3 sequence (DNA): TGTGCCAGCAGGAGCGGCATCTACGAGCAGTACTTC.